These 2 T cell receptor beta chains originate from one sample sequenced in a study of CD8 T cells in ankylosing spondylitis (dated by TCRdb to the late 2010s). Preparation of the library involved 5' RACE. Sequencing instrument: Illumina HiSeq 2500. TCRdb reprocessed the public reads (quality trimming at Q25 with fastp, clone calling with MiXCR) and kept in-frame beta chains. Entries are consolidated by CDR3 protein sequence, retaining the most common genes and DNA. The sample profile shows almost 250,000 distinct CDR3 sequences; 32% of them were found once. The top ten hold about 4.2% of the sample. The sequenced sample consisted of blood, either unsorted or a sorted T cell fraction (not recorded which). These receptors all stem from a male donor with ankylosing spondylitis or in good health (not recorded which).

V and J are TRBV7-9 and TRBJ2-7; no definite D call. This CDR3 has 12 residues. Between the trimmed V and J ends, which lost 1 base and 6 bases, there was a span of 7 bases. CDR1 and CDR2 (germline): SEHNR, FQNEAQ (reference sequence). The CDR3 DNA reads TGTGCCAGCAGCTTAGGGGATTTCGAGCAGTACTTC. This gives the protein CASSLGDFEQYF. The variable domain in full, completed from reference TRBV7-9 and TRBJ2-7, reads DTGVSQNPRHKITKRGQNVTFRCDPISEHNRLYWYRQTLGQGPEFLTYFQNEAQLEKSRLLSDRFSAERPKGSFSTLEIQRTEQGDSAMYLCASSLGDFEQYFGPGTRLTVT.

This clonotype appeared many times. The chain has TRBV29-1 and TRBJ2-2; TRBD1 aligns across 8 bases. The CDR3 is made up of 13 amino acids. After removal of 7 bases from V and 1 base from J, the junction contained 2 bases not matched to a gene. Germline assignment: CDR1 SQVTM and CDR2 ANQGSEA. The CDR3 coding sequence is TGCAGCGCCGGGACAGGGAACACCGGGGAGCTGTTTTTT. Its translation is CSAGTGNTGELFF.